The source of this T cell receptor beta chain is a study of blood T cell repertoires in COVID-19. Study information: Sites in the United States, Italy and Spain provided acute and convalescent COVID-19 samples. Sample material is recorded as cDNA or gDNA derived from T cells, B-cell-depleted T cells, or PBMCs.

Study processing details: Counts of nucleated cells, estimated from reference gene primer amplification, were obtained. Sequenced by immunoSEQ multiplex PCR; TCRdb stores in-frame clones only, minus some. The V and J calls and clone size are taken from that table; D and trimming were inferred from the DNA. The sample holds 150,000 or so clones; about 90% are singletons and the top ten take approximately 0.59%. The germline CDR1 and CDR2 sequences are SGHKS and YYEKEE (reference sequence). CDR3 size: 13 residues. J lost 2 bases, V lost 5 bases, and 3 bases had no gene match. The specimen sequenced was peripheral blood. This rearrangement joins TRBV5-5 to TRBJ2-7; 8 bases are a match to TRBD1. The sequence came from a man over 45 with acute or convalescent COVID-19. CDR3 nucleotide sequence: TGTGCCAGCAGGGGGGACAGGACCTACGAGCAGTACGTC. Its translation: CASRGDRTYEQYV.